The T cell receptor beta chain under discussion was sequenced for a study of Graves' ophthalmopathy and Graves' hyperthyroidism. Study observations and caveats: Blood also held most thyroid clonotypes expanded above 0.001 frequency.

With respect to this clonotype: Its target is unknown.

RNA transcripts yielded amplified TCR beta CDR3 regions. First-round RT-PCR employed HTBI primers, with a second-round multiplex PCR after it. TCRdb reprocessed the multiplex PCR reads via MiXCR and lists one record per CDR3 protein. The repertoire consists of roughly 400,000 distinct CDR3 sequences, with just over 15% occurring once and the leading ten covering around 7%. The CDR3 is 15 amino acids. Germline CDR1 is SGHRS and CDR2 is YFSETQ. With V trimmed by 5 bases and J by 5 bases, 10 bases remained unmatched. Ages of hyperthyroidism patients ran from 18 to 65, and their diagnoses were new, under 2 months' duration.

The genes are TRBV5-1 and TRBJ1-1, with 9 bases that match TRBD1. This receptor was obtained from a young woman with stable Graves' hyperthyroidism. What was sequenced was peripheral blood. The CDR3, as DNA: TGCGCCAGCAGGTCGTACGGACAGGGGCGAACTGAAGCTTTCTTT. Protein: CASRSYGQGRTEAFF.